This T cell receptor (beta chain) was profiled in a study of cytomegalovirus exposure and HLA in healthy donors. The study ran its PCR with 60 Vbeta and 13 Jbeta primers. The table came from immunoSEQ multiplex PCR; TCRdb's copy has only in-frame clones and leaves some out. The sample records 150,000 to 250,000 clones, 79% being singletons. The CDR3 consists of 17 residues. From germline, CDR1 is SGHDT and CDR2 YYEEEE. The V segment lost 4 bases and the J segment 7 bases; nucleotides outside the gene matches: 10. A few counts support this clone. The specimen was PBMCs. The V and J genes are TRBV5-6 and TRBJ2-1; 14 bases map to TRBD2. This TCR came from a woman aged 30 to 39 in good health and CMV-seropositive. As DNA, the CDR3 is TGTGCCAGCAGCCCAAGGAGACTAGCGGGAGGGAGGAATGAGCAGTTCTTC. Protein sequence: CASSPRRLAGGRNEQFF.